The TCR beta chain under discussion was sequenced for a study of T cells in Graves' hyperthyroidism and ophthalmopathy. Study-level results: Most clonotypes that expanded in the thyroid above 0.001 also showed up in blood.

From RNA transcripts, TCR beta CDR3 regions were amplified. First-round RT-PCR of the TCR CDR3 relied on the HTBI primer set. TCRdb re-called the multiplex PCR reads with MiXCR, one entry per CDR3 protein. The table records roughly 600,000 distinct CDR3 sequences, about 14% of them present only once. For ophthalmopathy patients, the Clinical Activity Score was at least 3 and the NOSPECS grade at least 4; duration was under 3 months. The diagnoses drew upon clinical symptoms, serum thyroxine and TRAb, thyroid ultrasound and orbital computed tomography. About this clonotype itself: Its antigen is as yet unknown.

Germline V lookup: CDR1 DFQATT, CDR2 SNEGSKA (reference sequence). There are 16 residues in the CDR3. Trimming removed 5 bases from V and 2 bases from J; junction bases left unmatched: 12. The rearrangement links TRBV20-1 to TRBJ1-5; TRBD1 agrees at 7 bases. The sequenced sample consisted of blood. The receptor was derived from a woman aged 50 to 60 with Graves' ophthalmopathy. CDR3 in DNA: TGCAGTGCTGGGGAGCCCAGGGGGATTGGCAATCAGCCCCAGCATTTT. Encoded protein: CSAGEPRGIGNQPQHF.